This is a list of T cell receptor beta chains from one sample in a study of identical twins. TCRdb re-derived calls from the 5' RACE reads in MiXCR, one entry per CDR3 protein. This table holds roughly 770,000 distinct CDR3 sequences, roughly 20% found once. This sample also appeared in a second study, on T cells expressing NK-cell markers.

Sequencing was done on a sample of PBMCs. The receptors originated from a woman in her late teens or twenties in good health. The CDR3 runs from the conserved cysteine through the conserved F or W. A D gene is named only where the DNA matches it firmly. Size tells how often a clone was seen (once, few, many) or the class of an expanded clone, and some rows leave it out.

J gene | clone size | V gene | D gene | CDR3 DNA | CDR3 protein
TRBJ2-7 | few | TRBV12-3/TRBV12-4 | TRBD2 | TGTGCCAGCAGTCCCAGCGGGAGGGCCCTCGTGATGTCCTACGAGCAGTACTTC | CASSPSGRALVMSYEQYF
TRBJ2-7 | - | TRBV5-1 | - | TGCGCCAGCAGCTTGGAGGGGACCTTATCCTACGAGCAGTACTTC | CASSLEGTLSYEQYF
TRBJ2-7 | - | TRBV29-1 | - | TGCAGCGTACCCGGGTCGGACGAGCAGTACTTC | CSVPGSDEQYF
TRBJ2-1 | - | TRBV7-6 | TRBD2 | TGTGCCAGCAGCTTAGCGCGGGGGAGGGGCCCGTTCTTC | CASSLARGRGPFF
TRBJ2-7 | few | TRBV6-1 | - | TGTGCCAGCAGTCCCGGACTGTTAGACTACGAGCAGTACTTC | CASSPGLLDYEQYF
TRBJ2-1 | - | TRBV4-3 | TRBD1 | TGCGCCAGCAGCAACCGGGACAGGGTTCCCAATGAGCAGTTCTTC | CASSNRDRVPNEQFF
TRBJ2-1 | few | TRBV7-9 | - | TGTGCCAGCAGATTTAGCCCACAGGGGAGGAACAATGAGCAGTTCTTC | CASRFSPQGRNNEQFF
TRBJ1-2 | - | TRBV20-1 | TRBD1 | TGCAGTGGCAAACAGGGGGCGGGAGGCTATGGCTACACCTTC | CSGKQGAGGYGYTF
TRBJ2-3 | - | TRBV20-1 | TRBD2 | TGCATCTTACCGGGACTAGAGGCAGATACGCAGTATTTT | CILPGLEADTQYF
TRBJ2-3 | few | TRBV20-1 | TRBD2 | TGCAGTGCTCGGACTAGCGGTGCTAGCACAGATACGCAGTATTTT | CSARTSGASTDTQYF
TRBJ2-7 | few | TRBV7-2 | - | TGTGCCAGCAGCTTTGTAGCGTCCACCTACGAGCAGTACTTC | CASSFVASTYEQYF
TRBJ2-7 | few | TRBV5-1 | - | TGCGCCAGCTCTGTGACCGGGACCAAGCGTGACGAGCAGTACTTC | CASSVTGTKRDEQYF
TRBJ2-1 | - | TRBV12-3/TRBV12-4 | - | TGTGCCAGCCAGGGAAGGGCCGACAATGAGCAGTTCTTC | CASQGRADNEQFF
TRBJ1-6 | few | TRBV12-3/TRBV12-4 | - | TGTGCCAGCAGGGGAGGACCCTTCGATTCACCCCTCCACTTT | CASRGGPFDSPLHF
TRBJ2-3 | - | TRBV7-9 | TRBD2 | TGTGCCAGCAGATATGGAGCGGGAGGAATAGTCACAGATACGCAGTATTTT | CASRYGAGGIVTDTQYF
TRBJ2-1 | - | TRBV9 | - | TGTGCCAGCAGCGTCCTCACATGGGATGAGCAGTTCTTC | CASSVLTWDEQFF
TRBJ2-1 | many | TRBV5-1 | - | TGTGCCAGCAGCTTAGCCTCCTACAATGAGCAGTTCTTC | CASSLASYNEQFF
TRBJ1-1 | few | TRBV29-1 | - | TGCAGCGTTACGGGACCGCTTACTTTCTTT | CSVTGPLTFF
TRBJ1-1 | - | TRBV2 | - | TGTGCCAGCAGTGACCAGCTGAACACTGAAGCTTTCTTT | CASSDQLNTEAFF
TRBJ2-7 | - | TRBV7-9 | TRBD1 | TGTGCCAGCAGCTTAGGTCCGCAGGGGGCGCGGTACGAGCAGTACTTC | CASSLGPQGARYEQYF
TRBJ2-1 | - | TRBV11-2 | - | TGTGCCAGCAGCTTACGGTGGGGAATTACCTACAATGAGCAGTTCTTC | CASSLRWGITYNEQFF
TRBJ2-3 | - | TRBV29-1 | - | TGCAGCGTTGCCCTAGCGACAGATACGCAGTATTTT | CSVALATDTQYF
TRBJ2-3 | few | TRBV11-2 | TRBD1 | TGTGCCAGCAAGGTCCAGGGGGCCCCCACAGATACGCAGTATTTT | CASKVQGAPTDTQYF
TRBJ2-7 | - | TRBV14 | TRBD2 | TGTGCCAGCAGCACCCAGGGACTAGCGGGAGCCTACGAGCAGTACTTC | CASSTQGLAGAYEQYF
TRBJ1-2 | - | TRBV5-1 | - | TGCGCCAGCAGCTTGTACAGGAGCTATGGCTACACCTTC | CASSLYRSYGYTF
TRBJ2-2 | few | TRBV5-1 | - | TGCGCCAGCAGCTTGGGGTCGGGCAGGAACACCGGGGAGCTGTTTTTT | CASSLGSGRNTGELFF
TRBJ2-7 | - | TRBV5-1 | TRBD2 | TGCGCCAGCAGCTCCGAGGGGGCTAGCGGGAGTTATTCATCCTACGAGCAGTACTTC | CASSSEGASGSYSSYEQYF
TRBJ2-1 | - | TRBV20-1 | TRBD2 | TGCAGTGCTAATCTAGCGGGGGGAAAGAGCTCCTACAATGAGCAGTTCTTC | CSANLAGGKSSYNEQFF
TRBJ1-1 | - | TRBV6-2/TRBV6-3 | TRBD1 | TGTGCCAGCAGTGCGGACCAGGACAGGCTCATCGCGAAAGCTTTCTTT | CASSADQDRLIAKAFF
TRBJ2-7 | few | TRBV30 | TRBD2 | TGTGCCTGGAGTGTCGCTAGCGGGGTCCTCGGCGAGCAGTACTTC | CAWSVASGVLGEQYF
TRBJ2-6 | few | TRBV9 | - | TGTGCCAGCACCCCGGGGGTCTCTGGGGCCAACGTCCTGACTTTC | CASTPGVSGANVLTF
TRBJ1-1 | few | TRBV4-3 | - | TGCGCCAGCAGCCAACTCGGACACCGGAGAACTGAAGCTTTCTTT | CASSQLGHRRTEAFF
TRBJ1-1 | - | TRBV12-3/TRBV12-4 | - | TGTGCCAGCGATACAGACGGGAACACTGAAGCTTTCTTT | CASDTDGNTEAFF
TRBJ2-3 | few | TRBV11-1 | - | TGTGCCAGCAGCAGTAGCATAGGGTCAGATACGCAGTATTTT | CASSSSIGSDTQYF
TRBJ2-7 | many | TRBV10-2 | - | TGCGCCAGCGGTACTAGGGGGTGGGGCTACGAGCAGTACTTC | CASGTRGWGYEQYF
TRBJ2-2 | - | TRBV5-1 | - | TGCGCCAGCAGCTTCAGGGAAGGAGACACCGGGGAGCTGTTTTTT | CASSFREGDTGELFF
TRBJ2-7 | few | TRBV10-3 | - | TGTGCCATCAGCGGCAGAAGCTCCTACGAGCAGTACTTC | CAISGRSSYEQYF
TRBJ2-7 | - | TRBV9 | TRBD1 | TGTGCCAGCAGCGTGGGACAGCACACCTACGAGCAGTACTTC | CASSVGQHTYEQYF
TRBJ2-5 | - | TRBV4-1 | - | TGCGCCAGCAGTGTTCCGGGACTCCAAGAGACCCAGTACTTC | CASSVPGLQETQYF
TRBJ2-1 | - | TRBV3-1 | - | TGTGCCAGCAGCCCGCCCAATCGGGGGGCTATCAATGAGCAGTTCTTC | CASSPPNRGAINEQFF
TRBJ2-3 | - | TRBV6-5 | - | TGTGCCAGCAGTTACTCTTACGGAACAGATACGCAGTATTTT | CASSYSYGTDTQYF